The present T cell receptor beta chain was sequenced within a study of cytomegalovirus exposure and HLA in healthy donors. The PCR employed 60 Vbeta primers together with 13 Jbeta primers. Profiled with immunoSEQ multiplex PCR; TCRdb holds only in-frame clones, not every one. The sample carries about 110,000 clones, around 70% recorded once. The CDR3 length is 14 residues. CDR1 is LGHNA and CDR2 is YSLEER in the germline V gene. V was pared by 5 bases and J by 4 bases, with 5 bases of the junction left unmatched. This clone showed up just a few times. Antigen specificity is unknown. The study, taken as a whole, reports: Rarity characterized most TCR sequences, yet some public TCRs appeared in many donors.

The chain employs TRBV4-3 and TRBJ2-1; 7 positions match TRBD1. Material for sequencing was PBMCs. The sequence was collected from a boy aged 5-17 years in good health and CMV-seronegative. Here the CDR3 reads CASSDRVDYNEQFF. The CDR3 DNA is TGCGCCAGCAGCGACAGGGTGGATTACAATGAGCAGTTCTTC.